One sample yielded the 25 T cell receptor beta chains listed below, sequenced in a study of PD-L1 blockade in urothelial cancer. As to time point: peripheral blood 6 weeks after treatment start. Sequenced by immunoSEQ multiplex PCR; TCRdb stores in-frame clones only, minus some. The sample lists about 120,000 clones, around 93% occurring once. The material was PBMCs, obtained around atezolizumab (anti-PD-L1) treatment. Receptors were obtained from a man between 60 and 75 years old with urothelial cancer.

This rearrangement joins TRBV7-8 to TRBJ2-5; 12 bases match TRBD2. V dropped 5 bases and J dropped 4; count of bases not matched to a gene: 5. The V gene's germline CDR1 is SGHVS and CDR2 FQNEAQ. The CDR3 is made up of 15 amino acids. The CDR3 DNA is TGTGCCAGCAGCCGCAGACTAGCGGGAGCAGAGACCCAGTACTTC. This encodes CASSRRLAGAETQYF.

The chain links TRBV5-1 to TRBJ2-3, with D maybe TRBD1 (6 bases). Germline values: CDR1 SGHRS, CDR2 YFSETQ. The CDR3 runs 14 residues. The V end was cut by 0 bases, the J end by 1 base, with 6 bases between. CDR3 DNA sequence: TGCGCCAGCAGCTTGGCAGGGGGCACAGATACGCAGTATTTT. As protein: CASSLAGGTDTQYF.

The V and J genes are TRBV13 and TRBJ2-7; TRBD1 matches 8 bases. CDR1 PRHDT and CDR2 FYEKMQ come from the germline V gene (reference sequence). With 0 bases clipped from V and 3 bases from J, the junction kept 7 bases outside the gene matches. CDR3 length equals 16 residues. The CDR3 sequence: CASSLGQRTGIYEQYF. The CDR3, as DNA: TGTGCCAGCAGCTTAGGCCAACGGACAGGGATCTACGAGCAGTACTTC.

In nucleotides, the CDR3 is TGTGCCAGTAGTATGTACAGGGCGGAGACCCAGTACTTC. It is translated as CASSMYRAETQYF. The chain recombines TRBV19 with TRBJ2-5, with D perhaps TRBD1 (6 bases). V was trimmed by 3 bases and J by 5 bases, leaving 10 bases between them. This CDR3 contains 13 residues. Per the germline V gene, CDR1 is LNHDA and CDR2 is SQIVND (reference sequence).

The CDR3: CASSSLTGSSYEQYF. In DNA form, the CDR3 reads TGCGCCAGCAGCTCCCTGACAGGGAGCTCCTACGAGCAGTACTTC. The chain combines TRBV5-1 with TRBJ2-7, with TRBD1 matching over 7 bases. Germline assignment: CDR1 SGHRS and CDR2 YFSETQ. The CDR3 totals 15 residues. J gave up 0 bases and V 3 bases, and 6 bases lay outside the gene matches.

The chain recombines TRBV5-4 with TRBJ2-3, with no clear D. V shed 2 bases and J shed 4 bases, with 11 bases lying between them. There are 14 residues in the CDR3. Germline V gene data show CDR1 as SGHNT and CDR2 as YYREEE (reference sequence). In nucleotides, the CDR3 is TGTGCCAGCAGCTTTGAGCCCCAACCAGATACGCAGTATTTT. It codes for CASSFEPQPDTQYF.

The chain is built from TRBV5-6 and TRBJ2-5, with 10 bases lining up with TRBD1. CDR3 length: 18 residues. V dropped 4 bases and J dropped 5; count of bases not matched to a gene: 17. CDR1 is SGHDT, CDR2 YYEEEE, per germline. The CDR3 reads CASSTRQGAGTNVETQYF. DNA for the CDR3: TGTGCCAGCAGCACCCGACAGGGGGCCGGCACCAACGTTGAGACCCAGTACTTC.

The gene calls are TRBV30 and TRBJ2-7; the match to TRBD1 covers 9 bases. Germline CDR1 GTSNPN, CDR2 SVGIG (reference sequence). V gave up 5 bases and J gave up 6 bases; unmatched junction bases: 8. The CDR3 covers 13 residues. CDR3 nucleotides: TGTGCCTGGGAGTCGGGGGACAGGGCCGAGCAGTACTTC. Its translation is CAWESGDRAEQYF.

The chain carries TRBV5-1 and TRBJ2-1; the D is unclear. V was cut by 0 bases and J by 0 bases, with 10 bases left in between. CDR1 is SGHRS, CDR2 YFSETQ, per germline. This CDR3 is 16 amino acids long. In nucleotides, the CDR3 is TGCGCCAGCAGCTTGGACCCCCTTAGCTCCTACAATGAGCAGTTCTTC. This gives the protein CASSLDPLSSYNEQFF.

CDR3 sequence reads: CASSIGYDRDDTEAFF. CDR3 sequence (DNA): TGTGCCAGTAGTATAGGGTATGACAGGGACGACACTGAAGCTTTCTTT. The rearrangement links TRBV19 to TRBJ1-1, with 7 bases lining up with TRBD1. The CDR3 totals 16 residues. The germline V gene has CDR1 LNHDA and CDR2 SQIVND (reference sequence). Unmatched junction bases numbered 8, after V lost 1 base and J lost 3 bases. The variable domain in full, completed from reference TRBV19 and TRBJ1-1, reads DGGITQSPKYLFRKEGQNVTLSCEQNLNHDAMYWYRQDPGQGLRLIYYSQIVNDFQKGDIAEGYSVSREKKESFPLTVTSAQKNPTAFYLCASSIGYDRDDTEAFFGQGTRLTVV.

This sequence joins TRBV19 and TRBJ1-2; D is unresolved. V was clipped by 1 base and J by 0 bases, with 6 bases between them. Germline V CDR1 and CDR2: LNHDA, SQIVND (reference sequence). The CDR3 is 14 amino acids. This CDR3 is CASSIGTSNYGYTF. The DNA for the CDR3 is TGTGCCAGTAGTATAGGAACTTCTAACTATGGCTACACCTTC.

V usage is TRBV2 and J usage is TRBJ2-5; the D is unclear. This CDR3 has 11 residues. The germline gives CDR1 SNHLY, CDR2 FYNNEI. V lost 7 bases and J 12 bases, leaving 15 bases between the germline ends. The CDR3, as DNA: TGTGCCAGCACTCTAGATCACCATGAGTACTTC. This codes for CASTLDHHEYF.

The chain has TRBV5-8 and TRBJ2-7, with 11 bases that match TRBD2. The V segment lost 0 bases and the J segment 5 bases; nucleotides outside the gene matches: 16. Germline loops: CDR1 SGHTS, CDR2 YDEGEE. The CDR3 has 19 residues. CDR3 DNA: TGTGCCAGCAGCTTGGCCGCTAGCGGGGGGAATAAAAACAGGAACGAGCAGTACTTC. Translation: CASSLAASGGNKNRNEQYF. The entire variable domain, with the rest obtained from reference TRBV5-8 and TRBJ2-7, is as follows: EAGVTQSPTHLIKTRGQQATLRCSPISGHTSVYWYQQALGLGLQFLLWYDEGEERNRGNFPPRFSGRQFPNYSSELNVNALELEDSALYLCASSLAASGGNKNRNEQYFGPGTRLTVT.

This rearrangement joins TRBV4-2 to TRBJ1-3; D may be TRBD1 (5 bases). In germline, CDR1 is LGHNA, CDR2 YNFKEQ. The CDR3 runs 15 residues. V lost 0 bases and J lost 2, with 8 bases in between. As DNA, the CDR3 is TGTGCCAGCAGCCAAGAAGACAGAGCTGGAAACACCATATATTTT. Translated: CASSQEDRAGNTIYF.

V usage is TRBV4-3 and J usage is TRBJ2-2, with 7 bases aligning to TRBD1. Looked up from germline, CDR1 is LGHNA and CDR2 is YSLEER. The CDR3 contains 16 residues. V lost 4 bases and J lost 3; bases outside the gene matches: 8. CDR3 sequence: CASSLETGSDTGELFF. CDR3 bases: TGCGCCAGCAGCCTAGAGACAGGGAGCGACACCGGGGAGCTGTTTTTT.

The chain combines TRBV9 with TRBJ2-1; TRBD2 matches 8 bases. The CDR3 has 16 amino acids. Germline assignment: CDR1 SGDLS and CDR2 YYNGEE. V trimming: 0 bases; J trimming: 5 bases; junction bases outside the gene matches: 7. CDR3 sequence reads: CASSVGPSGSDNEQFF. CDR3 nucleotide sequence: TGTGCCAGCAGCGTAGGGCCTAGCGGGTCAGACAATGAGCAGTTCTTC.

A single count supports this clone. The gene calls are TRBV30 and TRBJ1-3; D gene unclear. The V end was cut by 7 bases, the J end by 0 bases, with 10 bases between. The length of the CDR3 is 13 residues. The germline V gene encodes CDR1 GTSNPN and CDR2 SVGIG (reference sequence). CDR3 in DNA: TGTGCCTATCAGAAGATCTCTGGAAACACCATATATTTT. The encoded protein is CAYQKISGNTIYF.

The CDR3 nucleotides read TGTGCCAGCAGTGAGGGGACAGGGGGCACAGATACGCAGTATTTT. Protein: CASSEGTGGTDTQYF. This sequence joins TRBV2 and TRBJ2-3; 10 positions match TRBD1. This CDR3 is built from 15 residues. Looked up from germline, CDR1 is SNHLY and CDR2 is FYNNEI. V dropped 3 bases and J dropped 1; count of bases not matched to a gene: 1.

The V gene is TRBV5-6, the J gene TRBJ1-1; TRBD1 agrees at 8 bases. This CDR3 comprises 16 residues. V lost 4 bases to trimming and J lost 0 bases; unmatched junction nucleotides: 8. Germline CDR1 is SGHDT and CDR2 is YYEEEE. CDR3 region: CASSPGGASMNTEAFF. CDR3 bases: TGTGCCAGCAGCCCAGGGGGCGCATCTATGAACACTGAAGCTTTCTTT.

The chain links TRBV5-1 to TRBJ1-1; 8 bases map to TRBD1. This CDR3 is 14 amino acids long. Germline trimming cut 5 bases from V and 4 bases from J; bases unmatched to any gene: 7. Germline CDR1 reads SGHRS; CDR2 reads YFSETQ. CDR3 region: CASSQGAEGTEAFF. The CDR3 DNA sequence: TGCGCCAGCAGTCAGGGGGCGGAAGGCACTGAAGCTTTCTTT.

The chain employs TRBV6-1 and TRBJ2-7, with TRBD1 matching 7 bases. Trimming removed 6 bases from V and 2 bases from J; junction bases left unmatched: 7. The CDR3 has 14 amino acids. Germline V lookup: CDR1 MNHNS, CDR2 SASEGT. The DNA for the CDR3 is TGTGCCAGCAGCTTACAGGGGCCACCCTACGAGCAGTACTTC. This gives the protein CASSLQGPPYEQYF.

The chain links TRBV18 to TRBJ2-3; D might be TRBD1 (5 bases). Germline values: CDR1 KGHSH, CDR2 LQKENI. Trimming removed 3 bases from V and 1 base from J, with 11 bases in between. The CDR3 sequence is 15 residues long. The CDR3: CASSPNTGGTDTQYF. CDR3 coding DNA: TGTGCCAGCTCACCCAACACAGGCGGCACAGATACGCAGTATTTT.

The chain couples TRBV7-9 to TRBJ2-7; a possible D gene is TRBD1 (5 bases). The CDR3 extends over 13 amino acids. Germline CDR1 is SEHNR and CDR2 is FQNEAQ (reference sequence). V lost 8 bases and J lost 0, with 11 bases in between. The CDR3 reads CASAQGSSYEQYF. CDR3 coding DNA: TGTGCCAGCGCGCAGGGCAGCTCCTACGAGCAGTACTTC.

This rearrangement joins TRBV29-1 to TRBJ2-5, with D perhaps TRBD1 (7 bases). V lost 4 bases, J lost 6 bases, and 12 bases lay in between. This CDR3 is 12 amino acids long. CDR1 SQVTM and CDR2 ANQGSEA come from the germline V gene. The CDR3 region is CSVAEGAKTQYF. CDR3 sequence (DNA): TGCAGCGTTGCGGAGGGGGCAAAGACCCAGTACTTC.

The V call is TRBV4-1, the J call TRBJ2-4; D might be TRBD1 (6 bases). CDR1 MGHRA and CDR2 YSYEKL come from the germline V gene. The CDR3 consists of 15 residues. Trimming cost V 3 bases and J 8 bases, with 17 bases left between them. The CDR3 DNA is TGCGCCAGCAGCCATTCTGCCGGGACAACGGACATTCAGTACTTC. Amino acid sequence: CASSHSAGTTDIQYF.